The present T cell receptor beta chain was sequenced within a study of blood T cell repertoires in COVID-19 (dated by TCRdb to between 2020 and 2021). Looking at the study overall: Samples from collaborators originated in the United States, Italy and Spain and spanned both the acute and convalescent phases of COVID-19. A de-identified subject ID, COVID-19 status, age in years and sex were almost always included in the sample metadata. Samples were obtained from the ongoing ImmuneRACE study (first 160 participants) and from 1,254 subjects provided by 6 global collaborators. The prospective study material was composed of cDNA or gDNA derived from T cells, B-cell-depleted T cells, or PBMCs. Deeply sampled blood TCRbeta repertoires from subjects exposed to, actively infected with, or recovered from COVID-19 were included in the dataset. HLA class I and class II types, where available, came from metadata supplied by the sample provider rather than from assay-based typing. The repertoires were released in a freely available public database intended as a resource for research on the immune response to SARS-CoV-2. Results and caveats for the whole study, not just this receptor: The amount of clinical and demographic metadata varied by source and participant and was provided uncurated.

TCRbeta CDR3 regions were amplified from genomic DNA using the immunoSEQ Assay, a bias-controlled multiplex PCR. For the original study's pipeline: The number of nucleated cells in each sample was estimated from the amplification of reference gene primers within the assay. To quantify the absolute abundance of each unique TCRbeta CDR3 rearrangement, sequence reads were collapsed and filtered. For each sample, productive Simpson clonality was calculated by taking the square root of Simpson's diversity index across productive rearrangements. TCRdb provides this immuneACCESS table in a form limited to in-frame rearrangements. Some clones are lacking; in checked studies, under half of them reflect an unresolved V gene, and why the rest are absent is not known. V and J calls and clone size are copied from that table; D and trimming were computed from the DNA. The sample table contains 90,000 to 120,000 clones; only one count was recorded for more than 70% of them. Over 4% of the sample is held by the ten biggest clonotypes.

The collaborating institutions used their own protocols to collect whole blood in K2EDTA tubes. For TCRbeta analysis, collaborators shipped samples as frozen whole blood, isolated PBMCs, or DNA extracted from either of those sample types. Its CDR3 holds 15 amino acids, cysteine through phenylalanine. The entry retains the CDR3 DNA only, 45 bases that are in frame from base 1. After removal of 4 bases from V and 7 bases from J, the junction retains 12 bases not matched to a gene. Per the germline V gene, SGHTS is the CDR1 and YDEGEE is the CDR2. As for this clone: Its antigen target is currently unknown. Base qualities are not provided; no much larger clone lies one nucleotide away.

Sequenced input: peripheral blood. The sequence joins TRBV5-8 to TRBJ1-2; the central 8 bases match TRBD1. The clonotype originates from a human donor in a cohort sampled during active COVID-19. The CDR3 is CASSHRTGRVVGYTF. The bases are TGTGCCAGCAGCCATCGGACAGGGAGGGTCGTTGGCTACACCTTC.